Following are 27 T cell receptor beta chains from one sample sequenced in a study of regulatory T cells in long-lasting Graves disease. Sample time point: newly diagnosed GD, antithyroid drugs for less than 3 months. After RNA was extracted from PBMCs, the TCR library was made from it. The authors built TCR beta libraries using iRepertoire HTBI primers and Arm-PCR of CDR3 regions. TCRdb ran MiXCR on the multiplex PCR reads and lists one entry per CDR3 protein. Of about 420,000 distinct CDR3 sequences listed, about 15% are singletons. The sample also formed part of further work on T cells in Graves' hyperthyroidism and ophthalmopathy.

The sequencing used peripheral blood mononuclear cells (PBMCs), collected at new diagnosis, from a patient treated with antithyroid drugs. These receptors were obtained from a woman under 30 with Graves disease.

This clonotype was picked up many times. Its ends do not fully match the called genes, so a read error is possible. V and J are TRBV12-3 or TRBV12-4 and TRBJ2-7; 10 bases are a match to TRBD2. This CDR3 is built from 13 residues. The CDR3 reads CASSLAGVGEQYF. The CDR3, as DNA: TGTGCCAGCAGTCTAGCGGGAGTGGGAGAGCAGTACTTC.

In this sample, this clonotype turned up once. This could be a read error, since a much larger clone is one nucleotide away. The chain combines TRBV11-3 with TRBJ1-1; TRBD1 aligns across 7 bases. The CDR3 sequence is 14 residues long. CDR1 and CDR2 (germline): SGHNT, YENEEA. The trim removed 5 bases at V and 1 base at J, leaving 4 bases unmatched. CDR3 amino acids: CASSAGTANTEAFF. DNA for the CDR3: TGTGCCAGCAGCGCCGGGACAGCGAACACTGAAGCTTTCTTT.

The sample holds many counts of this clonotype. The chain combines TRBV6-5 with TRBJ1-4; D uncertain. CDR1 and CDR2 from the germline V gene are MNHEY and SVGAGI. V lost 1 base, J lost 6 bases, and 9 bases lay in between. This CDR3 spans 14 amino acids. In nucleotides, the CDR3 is TGTGCCAGCAGTTACTACACCTGGGATGAAAAACTGTTTTTT. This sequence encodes CASSYYTWDEKLFF.

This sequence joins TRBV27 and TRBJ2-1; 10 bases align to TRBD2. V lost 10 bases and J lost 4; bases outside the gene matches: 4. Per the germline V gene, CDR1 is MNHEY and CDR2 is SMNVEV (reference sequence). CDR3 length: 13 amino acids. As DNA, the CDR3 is TGTGCCATCGGACTAGCGGTATACAATGAGCAGTTCTTC. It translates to CAIGLAVYNEQFF.

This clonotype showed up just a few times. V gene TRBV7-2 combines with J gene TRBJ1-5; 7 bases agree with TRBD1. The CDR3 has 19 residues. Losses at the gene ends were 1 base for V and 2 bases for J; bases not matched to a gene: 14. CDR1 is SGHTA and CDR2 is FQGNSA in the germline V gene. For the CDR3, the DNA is TGTGCCAGCAGCTTAGATCCTCCAGGAGTAGGGACAGGCAATCAGCCCCAGCATTTT. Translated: CASSLDPPGVGTGNQPQHF.

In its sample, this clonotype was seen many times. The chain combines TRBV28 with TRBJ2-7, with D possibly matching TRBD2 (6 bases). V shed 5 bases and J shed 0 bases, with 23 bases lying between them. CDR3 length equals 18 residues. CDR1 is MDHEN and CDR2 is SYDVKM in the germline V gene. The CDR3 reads CASSQAMGSGALSYEQYF. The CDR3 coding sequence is TGTGCCAGCAGTCAAGCGATGGGTAGCGGTGCTCTCTCCTACGAGCAGTACTTC.

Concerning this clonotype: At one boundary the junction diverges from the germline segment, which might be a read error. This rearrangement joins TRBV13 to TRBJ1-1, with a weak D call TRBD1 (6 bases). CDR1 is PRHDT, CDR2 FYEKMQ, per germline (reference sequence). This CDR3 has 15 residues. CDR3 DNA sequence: TGCGCCAGCAGCCCCCCGGGGCAGGGGCTAACTGAAGCTTTCTTT. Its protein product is CASSPPGQGLTEAFF.

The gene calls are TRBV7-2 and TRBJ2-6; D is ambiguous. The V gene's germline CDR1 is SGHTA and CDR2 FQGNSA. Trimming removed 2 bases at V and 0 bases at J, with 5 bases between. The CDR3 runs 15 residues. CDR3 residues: CASSLSPSGANVLTF. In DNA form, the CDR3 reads TGTGCCAGCAGCTTAAGTCCCTCTGGGGCCAACGTCCTGACTTTC.

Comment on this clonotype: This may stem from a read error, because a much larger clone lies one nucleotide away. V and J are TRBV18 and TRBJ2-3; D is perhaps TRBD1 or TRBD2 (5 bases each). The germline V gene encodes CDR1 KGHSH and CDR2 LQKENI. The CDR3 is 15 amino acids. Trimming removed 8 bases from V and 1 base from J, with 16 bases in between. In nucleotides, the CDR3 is TGTGCCAGCCACTCGGCCCGAGGGGGCACAGATACGCAGTATTTT. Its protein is CASHSARGGTDTQYF.

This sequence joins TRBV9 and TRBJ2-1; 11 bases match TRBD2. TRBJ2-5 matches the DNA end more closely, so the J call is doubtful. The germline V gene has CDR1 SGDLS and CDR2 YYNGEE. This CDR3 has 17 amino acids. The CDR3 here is CASSVGALAGVHETQYF. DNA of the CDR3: TGTGCCAGCAGCGTGGGGGCACTAGCGGGAGTCCACGAGACCCAGTACTTC.

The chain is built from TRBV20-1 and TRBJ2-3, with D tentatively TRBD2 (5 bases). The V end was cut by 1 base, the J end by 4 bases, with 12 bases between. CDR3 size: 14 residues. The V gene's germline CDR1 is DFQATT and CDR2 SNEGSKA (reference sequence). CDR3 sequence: CSARARGGPDTQYF. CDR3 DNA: TGCAGTGCTAGAGCTAGAGGAGGTCCAGATACGCAGTATTTT.

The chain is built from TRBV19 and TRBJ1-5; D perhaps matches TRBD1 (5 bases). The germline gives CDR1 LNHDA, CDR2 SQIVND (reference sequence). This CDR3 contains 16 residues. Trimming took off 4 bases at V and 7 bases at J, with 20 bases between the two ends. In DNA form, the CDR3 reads TGTGCCAGTAGTACCAATATGGGCGGGGGTGGGCAGCCCCAGCATTTT. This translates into CASSTNMGGGGQPQHF.

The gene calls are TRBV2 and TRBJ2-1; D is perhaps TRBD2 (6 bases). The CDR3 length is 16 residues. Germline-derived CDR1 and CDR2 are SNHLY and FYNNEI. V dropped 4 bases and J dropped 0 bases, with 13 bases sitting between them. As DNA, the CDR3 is TGTGCCAGCAGTGGTCGGGGACTGGTCTCCTACAATGAGCAGTTCTTC. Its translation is CASSGRGLVSYNEQFF. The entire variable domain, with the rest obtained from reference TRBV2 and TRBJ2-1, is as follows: EPEVTQTPSHQVTQMGQEVILRCVPISNHLYFYWYRQILGQKVEFLVSFYNNEISEKSEIFDDQFSVERPDGSNFTLKIRSTKLEDSAMYFCASSGRGLVSYNEQFFGPGTRLTVL.

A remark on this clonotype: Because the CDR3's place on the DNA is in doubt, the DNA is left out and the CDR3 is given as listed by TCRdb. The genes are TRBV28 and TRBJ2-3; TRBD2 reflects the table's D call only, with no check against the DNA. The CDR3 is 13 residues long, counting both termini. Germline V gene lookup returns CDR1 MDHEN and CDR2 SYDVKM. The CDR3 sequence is CASNLPVGGGNYF.

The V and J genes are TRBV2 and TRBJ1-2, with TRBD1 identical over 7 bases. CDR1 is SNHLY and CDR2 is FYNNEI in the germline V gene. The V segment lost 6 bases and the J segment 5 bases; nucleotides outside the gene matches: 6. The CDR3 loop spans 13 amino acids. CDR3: CASSRQGLYGYTF. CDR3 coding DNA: TGTGCCAGCAGCCGACAGGGACTTTATGGCTACACCTTC.

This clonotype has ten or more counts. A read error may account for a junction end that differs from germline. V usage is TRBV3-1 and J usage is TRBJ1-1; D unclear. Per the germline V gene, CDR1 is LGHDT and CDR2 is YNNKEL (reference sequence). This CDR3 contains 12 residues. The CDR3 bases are TGCGCCAGCAGCCAAGGCAACACTGAAGCTTTCTTT. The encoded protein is CASSQGNTEAFF.

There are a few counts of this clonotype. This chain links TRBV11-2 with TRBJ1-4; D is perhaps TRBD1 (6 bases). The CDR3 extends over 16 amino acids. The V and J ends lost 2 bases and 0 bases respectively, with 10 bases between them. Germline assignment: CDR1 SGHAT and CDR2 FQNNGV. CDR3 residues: CASSLWRGATNEKLFF. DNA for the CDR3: TGTGCCAGCAGCTTATGGAGGGGGGCAACTAATGAAAAACTGTTTTTT.

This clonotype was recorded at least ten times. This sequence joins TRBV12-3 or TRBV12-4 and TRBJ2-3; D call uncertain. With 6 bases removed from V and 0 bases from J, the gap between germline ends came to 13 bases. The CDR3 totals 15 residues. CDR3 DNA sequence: TGTGCCAGCAGGTCCACCAGTACTAGCACAGATACGCAGTATTTT. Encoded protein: CASRSTSTSTDTQYF.

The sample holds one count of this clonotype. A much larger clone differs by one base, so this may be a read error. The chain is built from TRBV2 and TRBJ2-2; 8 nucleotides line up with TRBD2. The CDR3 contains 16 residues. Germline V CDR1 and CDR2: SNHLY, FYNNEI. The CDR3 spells CVSSAGTRTITGELFF. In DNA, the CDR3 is TGTGTCAGCAGTGCCGGGACTAGGACCATCACCGGGGAGCTGTTTTTT.

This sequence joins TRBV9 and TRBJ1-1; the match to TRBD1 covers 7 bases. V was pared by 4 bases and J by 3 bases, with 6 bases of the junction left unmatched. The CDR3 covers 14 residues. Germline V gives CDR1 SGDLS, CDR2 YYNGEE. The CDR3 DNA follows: TGTGCCAGCAGCTCCGGACAGGCGCACACTGAAGCTTTCTTT. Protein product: CASSSGQAHTEAFF.

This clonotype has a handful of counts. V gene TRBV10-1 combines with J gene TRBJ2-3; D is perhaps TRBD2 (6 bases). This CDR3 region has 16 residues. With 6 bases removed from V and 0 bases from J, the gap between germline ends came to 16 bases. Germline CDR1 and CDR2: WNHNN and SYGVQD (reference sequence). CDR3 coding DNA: TGCGCCAGCAGCCCCTTGCGGGGTACAAGCACAGATACGCAGTATTTT. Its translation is CASSPLRGTSTDTQYF.

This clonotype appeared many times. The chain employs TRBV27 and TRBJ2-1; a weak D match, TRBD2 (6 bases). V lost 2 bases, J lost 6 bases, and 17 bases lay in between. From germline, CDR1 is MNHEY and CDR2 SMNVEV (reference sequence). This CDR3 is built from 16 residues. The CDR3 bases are TGTGCCAGCAGTTTAAAGGGACTCCTTCTCCTCAATGAGCAGTTCTTC. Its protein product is CASSLKGLLLLNEQFF.

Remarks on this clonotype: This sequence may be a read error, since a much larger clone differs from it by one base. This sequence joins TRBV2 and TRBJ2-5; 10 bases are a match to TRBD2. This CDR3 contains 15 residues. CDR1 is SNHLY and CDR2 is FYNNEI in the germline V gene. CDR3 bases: TGTGCCAGTCTTCGGCTAGCGGGAGTTCACGATGAGCAGTCCTTC. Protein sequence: CASLRLAGVHDEQSF.

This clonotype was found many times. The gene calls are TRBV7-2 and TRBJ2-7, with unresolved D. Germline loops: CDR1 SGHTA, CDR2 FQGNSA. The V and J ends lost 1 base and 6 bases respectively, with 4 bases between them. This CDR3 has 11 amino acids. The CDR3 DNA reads TGTGCCAGCAGCTTAGTGGGCGAGCAGTACTTC. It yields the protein CASSLVGEQYF.

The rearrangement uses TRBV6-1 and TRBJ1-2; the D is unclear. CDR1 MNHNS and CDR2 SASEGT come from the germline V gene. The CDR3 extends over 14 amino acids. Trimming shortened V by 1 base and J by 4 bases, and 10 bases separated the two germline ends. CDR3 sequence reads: CASSEEGLGYGYTF. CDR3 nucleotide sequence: TGTGCCAGCAGTGAAGAAGGGCTTGGCTATGGCTACACCTTC.

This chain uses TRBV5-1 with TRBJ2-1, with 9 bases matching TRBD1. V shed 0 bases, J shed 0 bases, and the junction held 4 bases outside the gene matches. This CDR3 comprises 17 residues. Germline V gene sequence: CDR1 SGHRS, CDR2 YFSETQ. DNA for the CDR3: TGCGCCAGCAGCTTGGGGACAGGGGCCGTCTCCTACAATGAGCAGTTCTTC. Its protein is CASSLGTGAVSYNEQFF.

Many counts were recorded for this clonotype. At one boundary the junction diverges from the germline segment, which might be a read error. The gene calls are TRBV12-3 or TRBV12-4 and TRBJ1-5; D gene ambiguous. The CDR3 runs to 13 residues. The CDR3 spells CASSLRGGQPQHF. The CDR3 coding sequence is TGCGCCAGCAGCTTACGGGGAGGGCAGCCCCAGCATTTT.